These T cell receptor beta chains were read from a single sample in a study of siplizumab effects on memory and regulatory T cells. Clones were read by immunoSEQ multiplex PCR, and TCRdb kept only the in-frame ones, dropping some. The table lists 85,000 to 130,000 clones, roughly 94% of them singletons. The specimen sequenced was Tregs sorted from blood. These receptors were collected from a human donor in good health. Both conserved end residues are part of each CDR3. D genes are given only for firm matches. Clone sizes are given selectively: once, few, many, or a class where the clone is expanded.

D: .
size: .
V: TRBV18
J: TRBJ2-2
CDR3: CASSPSGGLNTGELFF
DNA: TGTGCCAGCTCACCAAGTGGCGGTTTGAACACCGGGGAGCTGTTTTTT

D: .
size: .
V: TRBV28
J: TRBJ2-7
CDR3: CASARDRGTTYEQYF
DNA: TGTGCCAGCGCACGGGACCGGGGCACGACCTACGAGCAGTACTTC

D: .
size: few
V: TRBV6-6
J: TRBJ2-7
CDR3: CASGTWVSTRSGEQYF
DNA: TGTGCCAGCGGGACCTGGGTGAGCACCAGGTCTGGCGAGCAGTACTTC

D: .
size: .
V: TRBV25-1
J: TRBJ1-2
CDR3: CATSTRSNYGYTF
DNA: TGTGCCACTTCGACAAGATCTAACTATGGCTACACCTTC

D: TRBD1
size: few
V: TRBV28
J: TRBJ2-7
CDR3: CASSQDRVYYEQYF
DNA: TGTGCCAGCAGTCAGGACAGGGTGTACTACGAGCAGTACTTC

D: TRBD1
size: few
V: TRBV4-1
J: TRBJ1-4
CDR3: CASSQGLLTGKIGKLFF
DNA: TGCGCCAGCAGCCAAGGCCTACTGACAGGGAAAATTGGAAAACTGTTTTTT

D: .
size: .
V: TRBV9
J: TRBJ2-3
CDR3: CASSVVEGLADTQYF
DNA: TGTGCCAGCAGCGTAGTCGAGGGTCTGGCAGATACGCAGTATTTT

D: TRBD2
size: .
V: TRBV7-9
J: TRBJ2-1
CDR3: CASSLRRLAGKNNEQFF
DNA: TGTGCCAGCAGCTTAAGACGTCTAGCGGGAAAGAACAATGAGCAGTTCTTC

D: .
size: .
V: TRBV7-9
J: TRBJ2-1
CDR3: CASSLVYNGRVEQFF
DNA: TGTGCCAGCAGCTTAGTATACAACGGGAGAGTTGAGCAGTTCTTC

D: TRBD1
size: .
V: TRBV10-3
J: TRBJ2-7
CDR3: CAISGGQGGYEQYF
DNA: TGTGCCATCAGTGGTGGACAGGGGGGCTACGAGCAGTACTTC

D: .
size: .
V: TRBV14
J: TRBJ2-1
CDR3: CASSQERRSSYNEQFF
DNA: TGTGCCAGCAGCCAAGAACGGAGGAGCTCCTACAATGAGCAGTTCTTC

D: TRBD2
size: .
V: TRBV7-2
J: TRBJ2-1
CDR3: CASSSSGRAYNEQFF
DNA: TGTGCCAGCAGCTCTAGCGGGAGAGCCTACAATGAGCAGTTCTTC

D: .
size: .
V: TRBV7-9
J: TRBJ2-1
CDR3: CASSLDSATERIGEQFF
DNA: TGTGCCAGCAGCTTAGATTCCGCGACAGAACGGATCGGGGAGCAGTTCTTC

D: .
size: .
V: TRBV2
J: TRBJ1-3
CDR3: CASRPRGASGNTIYF
DNA: TGTGCCAGCAGGCCCCGGGGGGCGTCTGGAAACACCATATATTTT

D: .
size: .
V: TRBV5-1
J: TRBJ2-5
CDR3: CASSWAQQETQYF
DNA: TGCGCCAGCAGCTGGGCCCAACAAGAGACCCAGTACTTC

D: TRBD1
size: .
V: TRBV6-6
J: TRBJ2-7
CDR3: CASTPRQGYEQYF
DNA: TGTGCCAGCACACCCAGACAGGGGTACGAGCAGTACTTC

D: .
size: once
V: TRBV18
J: TRBJ2-1
CDR3: CASSPQKGRGNEQFF
DNA: TGTGCCAGCTCACCACAGAAGGGGAGGGGGAATGAGCAGTTCTTC

D: .
size: .
V: TRBV4-2
J: TRBJ2-7
CDR3: CASSQELAGYEQYF
DNA: TGTGCCAGCAGCCAAGAATTGGCGGGCTACGAGCAGTACTTC

D: TRBD2
size: .
V: TRBV19
J: TRBJ2-3
CDR3: CASSQTSGLTDTQYF
DNA: TGTGCCAGTAGTCAAACTAGCGGCTTGACAGATACGCAGTATTTT

D: .
size: .
V: TRBV12-5
J: TRBJ2-2
CDR3: CASGLGRATGELFF
DNA: TGTGCTAGTGGTTTGGGACGAGCCACCGGGGAGCTGTTTTTT